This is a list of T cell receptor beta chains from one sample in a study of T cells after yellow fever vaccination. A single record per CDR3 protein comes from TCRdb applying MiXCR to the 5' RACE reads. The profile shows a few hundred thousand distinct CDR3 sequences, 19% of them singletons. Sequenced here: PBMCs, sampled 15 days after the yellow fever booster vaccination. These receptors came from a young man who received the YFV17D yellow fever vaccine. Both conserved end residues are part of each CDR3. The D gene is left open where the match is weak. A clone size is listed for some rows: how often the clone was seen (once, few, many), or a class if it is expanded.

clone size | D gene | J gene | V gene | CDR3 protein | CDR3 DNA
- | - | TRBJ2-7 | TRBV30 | CAWSGTVNRDPSYEQYF | TGTGCCTGGAGCGGAACCGTGAACCGGGACCCGTCCTACGAGCAGTACTTC
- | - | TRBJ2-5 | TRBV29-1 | CSVEFSSRHLGETQYF | TGCAGCGTTGAGTTTTCGAGCAGGCATCTGGGAGAGACCCAGTACTTC
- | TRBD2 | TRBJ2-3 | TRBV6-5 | CASSYSRLAAADTQYF | TGTGCCAGCAGTTACTCTAGACTAGCGGCTGCAGATACGCAGTATTTT
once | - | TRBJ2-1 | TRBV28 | CASSDDPADEQFF | TGTGCCAGCAGTGACGACCCCGCCGATGAGCAGTTCTTC
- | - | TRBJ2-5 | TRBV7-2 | CASSQQGQETQYF | TGTGCCAGCAGCCAGCAGGGGCAAGAGACCCAGTACTTC
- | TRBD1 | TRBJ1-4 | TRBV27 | CASSLQGAGEKLFF | TGTGCCAGCAGTCTACAGGGGGCCGGTGAAAAACTGTTTTTT
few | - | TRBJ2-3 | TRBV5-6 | CASSFGTLPADTQYF | TGTGCCAGCAGCTTTGGGACTCTACCCGCAGATACGCAGTATTTT
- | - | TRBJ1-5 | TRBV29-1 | CSVEENSNQPQHF | TGCAGCGTTGAAGAAAATAGCAATCAGCCCCAGCATTTT
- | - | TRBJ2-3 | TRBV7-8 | CASSFGSVKSTDTQYF | TGTGCCAGCAGCTTTGGTAGCGTGAAGTCTACAGATACGCAGTATTTT
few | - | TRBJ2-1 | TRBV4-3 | CASSRRELARSSYNEQFF | TGCGCCAGCAGCCGAAGGGAGCTAGCGAGGAGCTCCTACAATGAGCAGTTCTTC
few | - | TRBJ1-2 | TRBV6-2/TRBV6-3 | CASSTTPYGYTF | TGTGCCAGCAGTACAACGCCTTATGGCTACACCTTC
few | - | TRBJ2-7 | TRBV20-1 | CSAGREQGGWTGYEQYF | TGCAGTGCTGGAAGGGAGCAGGGAGGGTGGACAGGGTACGAGCAGTACTTC
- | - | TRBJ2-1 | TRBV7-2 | CASSKQTGSSYNEQFF | TGTGCCAGCAGCAAACAGACAGGAAGCTCCTACAATGAGCAGTTCTTC
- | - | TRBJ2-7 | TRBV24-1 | CATSDRGYYEQYF | TGTGCCACCAGTGATAGGGGGTATTACGAGCAGTACTTC
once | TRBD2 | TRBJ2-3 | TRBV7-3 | CASSLEAGGYITDTQYF | TGTGCCAGCAGCTTGGAAGCGGGAGGGTATATTACAGATACGCAGTATTTT
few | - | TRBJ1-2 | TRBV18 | CASSPGLWGDGYTF | TGTGCCAGCTCACCCGGATTGTGGGGAGATGGCTACACCTTC
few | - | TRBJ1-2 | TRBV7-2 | CASSFGQGYGYTF | TGTGCCAGCAGCTTCGGACAAGGCTATGGCTACACCTTC
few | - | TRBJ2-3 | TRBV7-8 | CASSSLPGAIAQDTQYF | TGTGCCAGCAGCTCCCTCCCCGGAGCTATCGCACAGGATACGCAGTATTTT
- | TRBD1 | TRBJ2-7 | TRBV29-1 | CSVTGQGNYEQYF | TGCAGCGTTACGGGACAGGGAAACTACGAGCAGTACTTC
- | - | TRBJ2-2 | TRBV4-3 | CASSQAPGVRTGELFF | TGCGCCAGCAGCCAAGCCCCTGGAGTACGGACCGGGGAGCTGTTTTTT
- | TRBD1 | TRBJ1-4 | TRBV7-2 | CASINTGVGEKLFF | TGTGCCAGCATCAACACAGGGGTCGGTGAAAAACTGTTTTTT
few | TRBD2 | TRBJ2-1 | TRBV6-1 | CASRGLAGVRNEQFF | TGTGCCAGCAGGGGACTAGCGGGAGTCAGGAATGAGCAGTTCTTC
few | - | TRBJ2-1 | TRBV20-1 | CSARNGENNEQFF | TGCAGTGCTAGAAATGGAGAAAACAATGAGCAGTTCTTC
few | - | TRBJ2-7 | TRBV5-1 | CASSLASGSKQYF | TGCGCCAGCAGCTTGGCCTCTGGGTCCAAGCAGTACTTC
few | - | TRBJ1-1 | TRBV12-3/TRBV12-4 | CASTLSWGTEAFF | TGTGCCAGCACCCTTTCGTGGGGTACTGAAGCTTTCTTT
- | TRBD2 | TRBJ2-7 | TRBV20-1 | CSARAAGGKYEQYF | TGCAGTGCTAGAGCCGCGGGAGGGAAGTACGAGCAGTACTTC
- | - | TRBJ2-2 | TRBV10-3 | CAISTDRSDTGELFF | TGTGCCATCAGTACGGACAGATCGGACACCGGGGAGCTGTTTTTT
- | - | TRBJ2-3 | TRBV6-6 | CASTGGKRDTQYF | TGTGCCAGCACCGGAGGCAAGAGGGATACGCAGTATTTT
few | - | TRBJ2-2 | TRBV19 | CASSIDWGVSTGELFF | TGTGCCAGTAGTATTGATTGGGGAGTGAGCACCGGGGAGCTGTTTTTT
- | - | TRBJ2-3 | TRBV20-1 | CSAKYSGVTDTQYF | TGCAGTGCTAAATATAGCGGAGTCACAGATACGCAGTATTTT
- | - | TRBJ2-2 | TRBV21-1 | CASSTPTNTGELFF | TGTGCCAGCAGCACGCCGACGAACACCGGGGAGCTGTTTTTT
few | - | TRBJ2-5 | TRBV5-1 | CASSLGRGSREETQYF | TGCGCCAGCAGCTTGGGACGGGGCAGCCGGGAAGAGACCCAGTACTTC
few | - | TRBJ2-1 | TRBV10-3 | CAISAGDSTEQFF | TGTGCCATCAGCGCCGGGGACTCGACGGAGCAGTTCTTC
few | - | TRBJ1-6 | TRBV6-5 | CASSYESRVYNSPLHF | TGTGCCAGCAGTTACGAATCCCGGGTCTATAATTCACCCCTCCACTTT
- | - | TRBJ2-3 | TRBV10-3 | CAIGAGEDTQYF | TGTGCCATCGGGGCAGGGGAGGATACGCAGTATTTT
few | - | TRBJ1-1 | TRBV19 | CASSIRVGADNTEAFF | TGTGCCAGTAGTATAAGGGTTGGAGCAGATAACACTGAAGCTTTCTTT
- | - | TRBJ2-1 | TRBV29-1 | CSVGEGGESSEQFF | TGCAGCGTTGGTGAGGGAGGTGAATCCAGTGAGCAGTTCTTC
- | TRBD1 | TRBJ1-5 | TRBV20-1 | CSATPGQGGNQPQHF | TGCAGTGCAACGCCGGGACAGGGTGGCAATCAGCCCCAGCATTTT
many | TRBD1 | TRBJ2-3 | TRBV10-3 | CAISRTGGTDTQYF | TGTGCCATCAGCCGGACAGGGGGCACAGATACGCAGTATTTT
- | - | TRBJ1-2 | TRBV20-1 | CSAGANEGGYTF | TGCAGTGCCGGGGCCAACGAGGGTGGCTACACCTTC
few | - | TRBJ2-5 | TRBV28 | CASSLAVLKGTQYF | TGTGCCAGCAGTTTAGCTGTTCTGAAAGGGACCCAGTACTTC
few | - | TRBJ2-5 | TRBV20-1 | CSARTTVLQETQYF | TGCAGTGCTAGAACGACGGTACTACAAGAGACCCAGTACTTC
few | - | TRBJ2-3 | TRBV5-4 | CASSLEAYTDTQYF | TGTGCCAGCAGCTTGGAGGCCTACACAGATACGCAGTATTTT
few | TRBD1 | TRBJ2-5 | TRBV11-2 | CASSLFGTGESLQETQYF | TGTGCCAGCAGCCTATTCGGGACAGGGGAGAGTCTTCAAGAGACCCAGTACTTC
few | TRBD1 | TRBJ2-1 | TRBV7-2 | CASSFGQAYNEQFF | TGTGCCAGCAGCTTCGGACAGGCTTACAATGAGCAGTTCTTC
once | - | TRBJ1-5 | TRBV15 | CATSRDRQPQHF | TGTGCCACCAGCAGAGATCGGCAGCCCCAGCATTTT
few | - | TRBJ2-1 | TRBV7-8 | CASSSESWEQFF | TGTGCCAGCAGCTCAGAATCGTGGGAGCAGTTCTTC
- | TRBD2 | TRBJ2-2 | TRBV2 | CASTILAPGELFF | TGTGCCAGCACTATACTAGCGCCCGGGGAGCTGTTTTTT
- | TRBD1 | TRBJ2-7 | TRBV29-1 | CSVGWTGPSEQYF | TGCAGCGTTGGATGGACAGGGCCCAGCGAGCAGTACTTC
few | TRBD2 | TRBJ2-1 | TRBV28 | CASSISQTSGRPFF | TGTGCCAGCAGTATCTCCCAGACTAGCGGGAGGCCGTTCTTC
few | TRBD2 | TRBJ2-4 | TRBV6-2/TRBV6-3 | CASSRGGHQNIQYF | TGTGCCAGCAGTCGGGGAGGGCATCAAAACATTCAGTACTTC
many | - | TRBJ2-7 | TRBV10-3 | CAISARQDYEQYF | TGTGCCATCAGTGCAAGACAGGACTACGAGCAGTACTTC
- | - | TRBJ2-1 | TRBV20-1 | CSADQGVNEQFF | TGCAGTGCAGACCAAGGTGTAAATGAGCAGTTCTTC
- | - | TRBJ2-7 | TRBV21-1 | CASSKVHRRPPYEQYF | TGTGCCAGCAGCAAAGTCCATCGAAGACCCCCCTACGAGCAGTACTTC